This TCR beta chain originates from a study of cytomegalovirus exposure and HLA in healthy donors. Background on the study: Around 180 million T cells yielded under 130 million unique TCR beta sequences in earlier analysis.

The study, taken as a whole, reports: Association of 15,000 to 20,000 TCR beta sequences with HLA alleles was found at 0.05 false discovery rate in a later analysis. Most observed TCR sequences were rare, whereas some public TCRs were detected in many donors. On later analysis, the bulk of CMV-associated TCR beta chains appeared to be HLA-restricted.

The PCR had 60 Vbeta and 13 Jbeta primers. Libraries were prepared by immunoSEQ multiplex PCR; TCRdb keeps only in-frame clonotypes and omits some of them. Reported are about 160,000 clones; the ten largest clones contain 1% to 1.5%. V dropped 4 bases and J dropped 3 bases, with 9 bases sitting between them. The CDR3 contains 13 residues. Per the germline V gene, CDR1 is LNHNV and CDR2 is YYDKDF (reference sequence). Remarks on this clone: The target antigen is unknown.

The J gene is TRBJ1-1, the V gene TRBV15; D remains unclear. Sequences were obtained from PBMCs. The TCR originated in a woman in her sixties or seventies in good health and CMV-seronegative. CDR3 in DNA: TGTGCCACCAGCACCCGGGGTGACACTGAAGCTTTCTTT. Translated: CATSTRGDTEAFF.